This T cell receptor (beta chain) was found in a study of blood T cell repertoires in COVID-19. TCRdb's copy holds only in-frame clones and misses some; the assay was immunoSEQ multiplex PCR. This sample has some 20,000 clones; 75% to 90% occur once, and the top ten carry around 17%. V lost 2 bases and J 6 bases, leaving 11 bases between the germline ends. CDR1 SGHDT and CDR2 YYEEEE come from the germline V gene. CDR3 length equals 14 residues. The chain combines TRBV5-6 with TRBJ1-4, with TRBD1 as a possible D gene (6 bases). This receptor was taken from a human donor with acute or convalescent COVID-19. The donor label of this sample is uncertain. The source material was peripheral blood. Here the CDR3 DNA reads TGTGCCAGCAGCTTACAGGGTACCGATGAAAAACTGTTTTTT. It translates to CASSLQGTDEKLFF.